These T cell receptor beta chains were read from a single sample in a study of PD-1 blockade in classical Hodgkin lymphoma. Profiled with immunoSEQ multiplex PCR; TCRdb holds only in-frame clones, not every one. The sample has around 99,000 clones, roughly 81% seen once; the top ten hold less than 20%. The source was peripheral blood mononuclear cells (PBMCs), collected before the second cycle of nivolumab. The receptors shown here come from a human donor with classical Hodgkin lymphoma. The CDR3 runs from the conserved cysteine through the conserved F or W. A D gene is named only where the DNA matches it firmly. Size is omitted from some rows. Given values are once, few, many or a class for expanded clones.

d_call clone_size j_call v_call cdr3_nt cdr3_aa
- few TRBJ1-4 TRBV25-1 TGTGCCAGCAGTCCTCCCGGGATTAGTGAAAAACTGTTTTTT CASSPPGISEKLFF
TRBD1 - TRBJ1-2 TRBV7-2 TGTGCCAGCAGCCAAACCCGGGACAGGGTTGGCTACACCTTC CASSQTRDRVGYTF
TRBD2 - TRBJ2-4 TRBV11-2 TGTGCCAGCAGCTACGACAGCGGGACCAAAAACATTCAGTACTTC CASSYDSGTKNIQYF
- - TRBJ2-1 TRBV7-2 TGTGCCAGCTCCCGGAGGACGGGCGTCAATGAGCAGTTCTTC CASSRRTGVNEQFF
- - TRBJ2-2 TRBV6-1 TGTGCCAGCAGTGAAGTGGGCACCGGGGAGCTGTTTTTT CASSEVGTGELFF
- - TRBJ2-5 TRBV18 TGTGCCAGCTCAAGGGGAGGACAGCAAGAGACCCAGTACTTC CASSRGGQQETQYF
- - TRBJ1-2 TRBV5-4 TGTGCCAGCAGCTTGGCCACGGTCAGGACTAACTATGGCTACACCTTC CASSLATVRTNYGYTF
- - TRBJ1-1 TRBV6-5 TGTGCCAGCAGGTGGTCCACTGAAGCTTTCTTT CASRWSTEAFF
- - TRBJ2-3 TRBV5-1 TGCGCCAGCAGCTCTGGGCCCGGCAGCACAGATACGCAGTATTTT CASSSGPGSTDTQYF
TRBD1 - TRBJ2-1 TRBV7-2 TGTGCCAGCAGCTTATCAGGGGGCGACCACAATGAGCAGTTCTTC CASSLSGGDHNEQFF
- few TRBJ2-7 TRBV2 TGTGCCAGCAGTGAAACCCGAGTCCCCTACGAGCAGTACTTC CASSETRVPYEQYF
- - TRBJ1-3 TRBV5-1 TGCGCCAGCAGCTTGGGGACAGCCGAAAACACCATATATTTT CASSLGTAENTIYF
- - TRBJ1-2 TRBV7-8 TGTGCCAGCAGCCAGGGACACTCAAACTATGGCTACACCTTC CASSQGHSNYGYTF
- once TRBJ2-4 TRBV7-6 TGTGCCAGCAGCCCAGATCCAGCCAAAAACATTCAGTACTTC CASSPDPAKNIQYF
- - TRBJ1-5 TRBV4-3 TGCGCCAGCAGCCAAGATGGCAGGGCGGGAAGCAATCAGCCCCAGCATTTT CASSQDGRAGSNQPQHF
- - TRBJ1-4 TRBV7-9 TGTGCCAGCAGCTTAGTAGCCCAATTTAATGAAAAACTGTTTTTT CASSLVAQFNEKLFF
TRBD1 few TRBJ1-4 TRBV7-2 TGTGCCAGCAGCTTAACCGGGACAGGGGAAAAACTGTTTTTT CASSLTGTGEKLFF
TRBD2 - TRBJ2-2 TRBV9 TGTGCCAGCAGAGAGGGCCCCGGGACTAGCCCGCCGGAGCTGTTTTTT CASREGPGTSPPELFF
TRBD1 - TRBJ1-4 TRBV18 TGTGCCAGCTCACGCACAAGACAGGGGACTTTACCAACTAATGAAAAACTGTTTTTT CASSRTRQGTLPTNEKLFF
TRBD1 few TRBJ1-1 TRBV2 TGTGCCAGCAGACCTGACAGGGGTAGTACTGAAGCTTTCTTT CASRPDRGSTEAFF
- - TRBJ1-3 TRBV7-9 TGTGCCAGCAGCTTAGCTGGGTCTGGAAACACCATATATTTT CASSLAGSGNTIYF
TRBD1 - TRBJ2-7 TRBV5-8 TGTGCCAGCAGCTTGGCCGGGACAGGGCCCTCCGAGCAGTACTTC CASSLAGTGPSEQYF
TRBD2 - TRBJ2-7 TRBV28 TGTGCCAGCAGTGTATGGGGAGGGTCCTACGAGCAGTACTTC CASSVWGGSYEQYF
- - TRBJ2-2 TRBV10-3 TGTGCCTTCAGGGCCAGGACAGGAGAAGCGGGAGTCGACACCGGGGAGCTGTTTTTT CAFRARTGEAGVDTGELFF
TRBD2 - TRBJ2-1 TRBV15 TGTGCCACCAGTCCCACTAGCGGGAGGTTCAATGAGCAGTTCTTC CATSPTSGRFNEQFF
- - TRBJ2-7 TRBV6-6 TGTGCCAGCAGTTATGAGGGGGAAGAGCAGTACTTC CASSYEGEEQYF
- few TRBJ1-1 TRBV7-8 TGTGCCAGCAGCTTAGGGGGAAGGAACACTGAAGCTTTCTTT CASSLGGRNTEAFF
- - TRBJ1-2 TRBV29-1 TGCAGCGTTGAGAAGGGATCCGCCGGGGGCTACACCTTC CSVEKGSAGGYTF
- - TRBJ1-1 TRBV10-3 TGTGCCATCAGAAGGGATATGAACACTGAAGCTTTCTTT CAIRRDMNTEAFF
- - TRBJ1-2 TRBV30 TGTGCCAGCGAAGCGGGTACCCCTTTATCGGGCTACACCTTC CASEAGTPLSGYTF
TRBD1 - TRBJ1-1 TRBV7-6 TGTGCCAGCAGCTTAGTCCCCACAGGGGGCCAAGGCACTGAAGCTTTCTTT CASSLVPTGGQGTEAFF
- - TRBJ2-5 TRBV27 TGTGCCAGCAGTTTGGCCGGGAGTGAGACCCAGTACTTC CASSLAGSETQYF
- - TRBJ1-1 TRBV7-8 TGTGCCAGCAGCTTATGGGCAGGCGTCATGAACACTGAAGCTTTCTTT CASSLWAGVMNTEAFF
- once TRBJ1-2 TRBV7-2 TGTGCCAGCAGTGGAGGAACAATATATGGCTACACCTTC CASSGGTIYGYTF
- - TRBJ1-2 TRBV30 TGTGCCTGGAGTGTTCGTGTAGATTATGGCTACACCTTC CAWSVRVDYGYTF
- - TRBJ1-1 TRBV4-1 TGCGCCAGCAGCCAAGATGCTTGGGGTTCTAACCCTTTCTTT CASSQDAWGSNPFF
- - TRBJ1-1 TRBV5-4 TGTGCCAGCAGCTTGGGCTTGGGTGACACTGAAGCTTTCTTT CASSLGLGDTEAFF
- - TRBJ2-3 TRBV4-3 TGCGCCAGCAGCCAAGGCCCCGTCTGGCGGGTCACAGATACGCAGTATTTT CASSQGPVWRVTDTQYF
TRBD1 - TRBJ1-2 TRBV19 TGTGCCAGCGTGCCGGGACAGCGTCTTGGGTTCTATGGCTACACCTTC CASVPGQRLGFYGYTF
- - TRBJ2-5 TRBV25-1 TGTGCCAGCAGTCCAAGGGACTGGTACCAAGAGACCCAGTACTTC CASSPRDWYQETQYF
- - TRBJ2-3 TRBV5-6 TGTGCCACCAACAGGGTAGGCACAGATACGCAGTATTTT CATNRVGTDTQYF
- - TRBJ2-5 TRBV5-4 TGTGCCAGCAGCCGAAGGGGGACGGAGACCCAGTACTTC CASSRRGTETQYF
- - TRBJ2-7 TRBV11-2 TGTGCCAGCGGCAGGGGCGCTTACGAGCAGTACTTC CASGRGAYEQYF
- - TRBJ1-1 TRBV19 TGTGCCAGTAGTACCACGTGGAGGGCGAACACTGAAGCTTTCTTT CASSTTWRANTEAFF
- - TRBJ2-7 TRBV6-1 TGTGCCAGCAGTCGGGACAACCGACAGCAGTACTTC CASSRDNRQQYF
TRBD1 - TRBJ2-5 TRBV7-6 TGTGCCAGCAGCTTAGGTGGGACAGGGGGCGAGACCCAGTACTTC CASSLGGTGGETQYF
- few TRBJ2-3 TRBV15 TGTGCCACCAGCAGAGCCGGGAACGGCGCAGATACGCAGTATTTT CATSRAGNGADTQYF
- - TRBJ1-1 TRBV28 TGTGCCAGCAGTTCGTCAGGTCGATCTGAAGCTTTCTTT CASSSSGRSEAFF
- - TRBJ2-7 TRBV6-5 TGTGCCAGCAGTTACTCCCCCCCAGGATCAGCCGAGCAGTACTTC CASSYSPPGSAEQYF
- - TRBJ1-1 TRBV28 TGTGCCAGCAGTTCTCCGCGCGGATACACTGAAGCTTTCTTT CASSSPRGYTEAFF
TRBD1 - TRBJ1-5 TRBV12-5 TGTGCTAGTGGGAGAGGGGGCGAGAATCAGCCCCAGCATTTT CASGRGGENQPQHF
TRBD1 once TRBJ1-2 TRBV11-2 TGTGCCAGCCGATCTCAGGACAGGGGGGGCGGCTACACCTTC CASRSQDRGGGYTF
- - TRBJ1-3 TRBV7-2 TGTGCCAGCAGCCGAATGACAGGAAACACCATATATTTT CASSRMTGNTIYF
- - TRBJ2-1 TRBV7-8 TGTGCCAGCAGCTGGGAAAGGTCCTACAATGAGCAGTTCTTC CASSWERSYNEQFF
- few TRBJ1-2 TRBV2 TGTGCCAGCAGTGTTGGGGCAGGGCGGGACTATGGCTACACCTTC CASSVGAGRDYGYTF